These 32 T cell receptor beta chains came from one sample sequenced in a study of cytomegalovirus exposure and HLA in healthy donors. This table comes from immunoSEQ multiplex PCR, and its TCRdb copy is limited to in-frame clones, with some not included. This table holds 150,000 to 200,000 clones, 85% to 90% found once. Source material: PBMCs. All receptors come from a woman younger than 45 in good health and CMV-seronegative.

This clone was observed a few times. This CDR3 reads CASSETRAGGYTF. DNA of the CDR3: TGTGCCAGCAGTGAAACCAGGGCCGGCGGCTACACCTTC. This chain links TRBV6-1 with TRBJ1-2, with D perhaps matching TRBD1 (5 bases). Germline CDR1 reads MNHNS; CDR2 reads SASEGT. Trimming took off 2 bases at V and 8 bases at J, with 12 bases between the two ends. This CDR3 has 13 residues.

There are a few counts of this clone. The chain carries TRBV18 and TRBJ1-2, with TRBD1 matching over 7 bases. The CDR3 loop spans 13 amino acids. After removal of 6 bases from V and 5 bases from J, the junction contained 6 bases not matched to a gene. CDR1 and CDR2 (germline): KGHSH, LQKENI. The CDR3 reads CASSPTGTYGYTF. For the CDR3, the DNA is TGTGCCAGCTCGCCGACAGGGACATATGGCTACACCTTC.

This chain joins TRBV18 and TRBJ2-7; 9 bases are a match to TRBD1. V lost 1 base, J lost 5 bases, and 9 bases stayed unmatched. The CDR3 has 16 residues. Germline V gene data show CDR1 as KGHSH and CDR2 as LQKENI. The CDR3 bases are TGTGCCAGCTCACCACTTCAAAGGGACAGGGACAACGAGCAGTACTTC. Its protein product is CASSPLQRDRDNEQYF.

The rearrangement joins TRBV13 to TRBJ2-7; maybe TRBD2 (5 bases). The CDR3 length is 14 residues. The germline V gene has CDR1 PRHDT and CDR2 FYEKMQ (reference sequence). V lost 5 bases and J lost 0, with 11 bases in between. The DNA of the CDR3 is TGTGCCAGCAGCCCGGCTCGGGGCTCCTACGAGCAGTACTTC. As protein: CASSPARGSYEQYF.

This clone was recorded only once. The chain combines TRBV14 with TRBJ2-5; possible D gene TRBD1, 6 bases. CDR1 is SGHDN, CDR2 FVKESK, per germline. The CDR3 consists of 16 residues. The ends were cut back, 0 bases at V and 2 bases at J, with 13 bases in the middle. CDR3: CASSQDLGTKQETQYF. The CDR3 region has the DNA TGTGCCAGCAGCCAAGATCTGGGGACAAAACAAGAGACCCAGTACTTC.

The chain carries TRBV6-6 and TRBJ2-2, with unresolved D. Germline-derived CDR1 and CDR2 are MNHNY and SVGAGI (reference sequence). V was clipped by 2 bases and J by 1 base, with 8 bases between them. CDR3 length: 15 amino acids. In DNA form, the CDR3 reads TGTGCCAGCAGTTACGATGGGCGGAACACCGGGGAGCTGTTTTTT. This translates into CASSYDGRNTGELFF.

The chain is built from TRBV5-1 and TRBJ2-7, with TRBD1 matching over 11 bases. This CDR3 spans 14 amino acids. CDR1 SGHRS and CDR2 YFSETQ come from the germline V gene. The trim removed 4 bases at V and 6 bases at J, leaving 6 bases unmatched. CDR3 amino acids: CASSPGQGGSEQYF. DNA for the CDR3: TGCGCCAGCAGCCCGGGACAGGGGGGCTCCGAGCAGTACTTC.

CDR3 residues: CASSSGLAGATDTQYF. DNA of the CDR3: TGTGCCAGCAGTTCGGGACTAGCGGGGGCCACAGATACGCAGTATTTT. The chain uses TRBV6-5 and TRBJ2-3; 14 bases match TRBD2. V trimming: 4 bases; J trimming: 2 bases; junction bases outside the gene matches: 2. Looked up from germline, CDR1 is MNHEY and CDR2 is SVGAGI. The CDR3 spans 16 residues.

The chain joins TRBV19 to TRBJ1-1; D is perhaps TRBD1 (6 bases). This CDR3 is built from 15 residues. The V end lost 3 bases, the J end lost 1 base, and 12 bases lay between the germline ends. Germline CDR1 LNHDA, CDR2 SQIVND (reference sequence). This CDR3 reads CASSMGQRTNTEAFF. CDR3 coding DNA: TGTGCCAGTAGTATGGGACAACGAACGAACACTGAAGCTTTCTTT.

The rearrangement joins TRBV5-1 to TRBJ2-7; no clear D. Per the germline V gene, CDR1 is SGHRS and CDR2 is YFSETQ. The length of the CDR3 is 8 residues. The CDR3 DNA sequence: TGCGCCATCGACCACGGCAGGGTC. Translated, it gives CAIDHGRV.

The chain links TRBV7-9 to TRBJ2-7; TRBD1 might be the D (6 bases). V was trimmed by 4 bases and J by 1 base, leaving 11 bases between them. The CDR3 runs to 14 residues. Germline V lookup: CDR1 SEHNR, CDR2 FQNEAQ (reference sequence). The CDR3 DNA reads as TGTGCCAGCAGCTGGAACGACAGGTCCTACGAGCAGTACTTC. This encodes CASSWNDRSYEQYF.

This chain uses TRBV5-1 with TRBJ2-7, with D tentatively TRBD1 (5 bases). This CDR3 comprises 16 residues. V shed 0 bases and J shed 0 bases, with 13 bases lying between them. Germline CDR1 reads SGHRS; CDR2 reads YFSETQ. In nucleotides, the CDR3 is TGCGCCAGCAGCTTGGCTCCAGGGCAATACTCCTACGAGCAGTACTTC. Residues: CASSLAPGQYSYEQYF.

This chain connects TRBV5-1 to TRBJ1-1, with TRBD1 identical over 7 bases. From germline, CDR1 is SGHRS and CDR2 YFSETQ. The CDR3 loop spans 16 amino acids. V lost 0 bases, J lost 0 bases, and 5 bases stayed unmatched. CDR3 protein: CASSLVGGPLNTEAFF. The CDR3 nucleotides are TGCGCCAGCAGCTTGGTAGGGGGCCCTCTGAACACTGAAGCTTTCTTT. Variable domain in full (rest from reference TRBV5-1 and TRBJ1-1): KAGVTQTPRYLIKTRGQQVTLSCSPISGHRSVSWYQQTPGQGLQFLFEYFSETQRNKGNFPGRFSGRQFSNSRSEMNVSTLELGDSALYLCASSLVGGPLNTEAFFGQGTRLTVV.

On this clone itself: Because it lacks the conserved phenylalanine or tryptophan at the end, this CDR3 is likely a read error. The CDR3 DNA follows: TGTGCCAGCAGCGGCGGGACAGGGGCCAACTATGGCTACACCCTC. Its protein is CASSGGTGANYGYTL. The rearrangement joins TRBV5-6 to TRBJ1-2, with 10 positions matching TRBD1. The CDR3 consists of 15 residues. V was pared by 4 bases and J by 2 bases, with 5 bases of the junction left unmatched. Germline V gene sequence: CDR1 SGHDT, CDR2 YYEEEE.

This clone was recorded a few times. The chain carries TRBV6-1 and TRBJ2-2; TRBD1 agrees at 10 bases. Germline assignment: CDR1 MNHNS and CDR2 SASEGT. V dropped 4 bases and J dropped 7; count of bases not matched to a gene: 6. This CDR3 has 15 residues. CDR3 DNA: TGTGCCAGCAGTGCGGGACAGGGGTGGGTCGGGGAGCTGTTTTTT. Its protein is CASSAGQGWVGELFF.

V and J are TRBV6-5 and TRBJ1-4; D is unresolved. The length of the CDR3 is 15 residues. V gave up 4 bases and J gave up 5 bases, with 14 bases separating them. Germline CDR1 reads MNHEY; CDR2 reads SVGAGI. In DNA, the CDR3 is TGTGCCAGCAGTTGTACAGATTATCAGAATGAAAAACTGTTTTTT. As protein: CASSCTDYQNEKLFF.

The J gene is TRBJ1-6, the V gene TRBV5-4, with D perhaps TRBD1 (6 bases). The V end was cut by 0 bases, the J end by 3 bases, with 7 bases between. CDR3 length: 15 residues. The V gene's germline CDR1 is SGHNT and CDR2 YYREEE (reference sequence). The CDR3 DNA reads TGTGCCAGCAGCTTGGACAGGGTCTATAATTCACCCCTCCACTTT. Encoded protein: CASSLDRVYNSPLHF.

This clone was recorded once. The rearrangement links TRBV18 to TRBJ2-7; perhaps TRBD1 as D (6 bases). CDR3 length equals 15 residues. CDR1 is KGHSH, CDR2 LQKENI, per germline. V was pared by 5 bases and J by 3 bases, with 17 bases between. The CDR3, as DNA: TGTGCCAGCTCAATATTCCACAGGGATCGCTACGAGCAGTACTTC. Amino acid sequence: CASSIFHRDRYEQYF. Using reference TRBV18 and TRBJ2-7 for the parts outside the CDR3, the full variable domain is NAGVMQNPRHLVRRRGQEARLRCSPMKGHSHVYWYRQLPEEGLKFMVYLQKENIIDESGMPKERFSAEFPKEGPSILRIQQVVRGDSAAYFCASSIFHRDRYEQYFGPGTRLTVT.

CDR3 protein: CASSPYQGRDEKLFF. CDR3 DNA sequence: TGTGCCAGCTCACCCTATCAGGGGCGGGATGAAAAACTGTTTTTT. The chain uses TRBV18 and TRBJ1-4; TRBD1 is a possible D gene (6 bases). Germline CDR1 reads KGHSH; CDR2 reads LQKENI. The CDR3 loop spans 15 amino acids. The V gene lost 3 bases and the J gene lost 6 bases, with 14 bases spanning the gap.

The chain uses TRBV30 and TRBJ2-7; D is unclear. Germline CDR1 reads GTSNPN; CDR2 reads SVGIG (reference sequence). The CDR3 contains 11 residues. V was clipped by 3 bases and J by 4 bases, with 7 bases between them. CDR3 amino acids: CAWRSVYEQYF. In DNA, the CDR3 is TGTGCCTGGAGATCGGTTTACGAGCAGTACTTC.

This chain links TRBV27 with TRBJ1-4; perhaps TRBD1 as D (6 bases). Germline CDR1 is MNHEY and CDR2 is SMNVEV (reference sequence). The CDR3 covers 16 residues. V was trimmed by 0 bases and J by 4 bases, leaving 12 bases between them. Here the CDR3 reads CASSLSAGTFNEKLFF. In nucleotides, the CDR3 is TGTGCCAGCAGTTTATCCGCCGGGACATTTAATGAAAAACTGTTTTTT.

The chain employs TRBV7-6 and TRBJ1-1; D is ambiguous. V was clipped by 6 bases and J by 5 bases, with 16 bases between them. CDR1 and CDR2 (germline): SGHVS, FNYEAQ. This CDR3 has 14 amino acids. In nucleotides, the CDR3 is TGTGCCAGCAGAGGTATAGAGGGAATAACTGAAGCTTTCTTT. Residues: CASRGIEGITEAFF.

The chain couples TRBV5-1 to TRBJ2-3; D might be TRBD1 (6 bases). Germline CDR1 reads SGHRS; CDR2 reads YFSETQ. The CDR3 is made up of 14 amino acids. Trimming took off 0 bases at V and 6 bases at J, with 11 bases between the two ends. The CDR3 sequence is CASSLAGDSDTQYF. CDR3 DNA sequence: TGCGCCAGCAGCTTGGCAGGGGATAGCGATACGCAGTATTTT.

This clone was detected once. The rearrangement links TRBV6-5 to TRBJ2-3, with D possibly being TRBD1 (5 bases). V was clipped by 0 bases and J by 6 bases, with 7 bases between them. Germline CDR1 is MNHEY and CDR2 is SVGAGI. This CDR3 has 13 residues. CDR3 bases: TGTGCCAGCAGTTACTCGAAGGGGGATACGCAGTATTTT. Translating gives CASSYSKGDTQYF.

The V and J genes are TRBV7-9 and TRBJ2-5, with TRBD2 identical over 9 bases. Germline CDR1 and CDR2: SEHNR and FQNEAQ (reference sequence). V was clipped by 3 bases and J by 1 base; unmatched bases: 6. This CDR3 has 16 residues. CDR3 DNA: TGTGCCAGCAGCTTGGGGCCGGGACTAGCCCAAGAGACCCAGTACTTC. It yields the protein CASSLGPGLAQETQYF.

This clone was found a few times. The chain employs TRBV19 and TRBJ1-2, with TRBD1 matching 9 bases. This CDR3 is built from 12 residues. Trimming removed 5 bases from V and 10 bases from J; junction bases left unmatched: 5. The germline V gene encodes CDR1 LNHDA and CDR2 SQIVND (reference sequence). The CDR3 DNA reads as TGTGCCAGTAGTGGGACAGGGCGCCCCTACACCTTC. Translated: CASSGTGRPYTF.

The gene calls are TRBV7-9 and TRBJ2-5; TRBD2 aligns across 12 bases. Per the germline V gene, CDR1 is SEHNR and CDR2 is FQNEAQ (reference sequence). The CDR3 spans 15 residues. The junction had 3 bases not matched to a gene; V was cut back by 5 bases and J by 2 bases. DNA for the CDR3: TGTGCCAGCAGCGACCTAGCGGGGGGGCAAGAGACCCAGTACTTC. As protein: CASSDLAGGQETQYF.

The CDR3 here is CASSAQGENTEAFF. As DNA, the CDR3 is TGTGCCAGCTCAGCACAGGGGGAGAACACTGAAGCTTTCTTT. The chain couples TRBV18 to TRBJ1-1; 8 nucleotides match TRBD1. The trim removed 5 bases at V and 1 base at J, leaving 3 bases unmatched. Germline assignment: CDR1 KGHSH and CDR2 LQKENI. This CDR3 spans 14 amino acids.

This chain joins TRBV6-5 and TRBJ2-2; D possibly corresponds to TRBD2 (5 bases). The CDR3 runs 14 residues. V lost 8 bases to trimming and J lost 1 base, with 11 bases between them. The germline V gene has CDR1 MNHEY and CDR2 SVGAGI. The CDR3 loop reads CASARAVNTGELFF. In DNA, the CDR3 is TGTGCCAGCGCGAGGGCGGTGAACACCGGGGAGCTGTTTTTT.

This chain links TRBV6-1 with TRBJ2-3; D not resolved. Germline lookup yields CDR1 MNHNS and CDR2 SASEGT. Trimming shortened V by 4 bases and J by 5 bases, and 10 bases separated the two germline ends. This CDR3 region has 13 residues. The CDR3 nucleotides read TGTGCCAGCAGTGGTCGTTTCGGAGATACGCAGTATTTT. Translation gives CASSGRFGDTQYF.

This clone was observed once. V is TRBV2 and J is TRBJ2-2; D unclear. V lost 2 bases and J lost 3, with 7 bases in between. CDR3 size: 14 residues. The V gene's germline CDR1 is SNHLY and CDR2 FYNNEI. CDR3 DNA: TGTGCCAGCAGTGAAAACAGATACACCGGGGAGCTGTTTTTT. Amino acids: CASSENRYTGELFF.

This chain connects TRBV5-1 to TRBJ1-2; TRBD1 is a possible D gene (6 bases). CDR1 SGHRS and CDR2 YFSETQ come from the germline V gene. The CDR3 totals 14 residues. V lost 0 bases and J 5 bases, leaving 11 bases between the germline ends. The CDR3 protein is CASSLEAGDYGYTF. CDR3 DNA sequence: TGCGCCAGCAGCTTGGAGGCAGGGGATTATGGCTACACCTTC.